The 5 T cell receptor beta chains below were found in one sample sequenced in a study of blood T cell repertoires in COVID-19 (dated by TCRdb to 2020 to 2021). The protocol used for the library was the immunoSEQ multiplex PCR assay. The immuneACCESS repertoire file appears here via TCRdb, limited to in-frame rearrangements. These files lack a portion of the clones; in checked studies, under half of the deficit traces to unresolved V genes, and the cause of the others is not known. In all, the sample holds roughly 300,000 clones, and around 86% of those were seen once. Jointly, the top ten make up about 14% of the sample. Sequenced material: peripheral blood. The receptors originated from a human donor in a cohort sampled during active COVID-19.

J is TRBJ1-2 and V is TRBV7-2; perhaps TRBD1 as D (6 bases). The CDR3 runs to 15 residues. The V and J ends lost 6 bases and 0 bases respectively, with 14 bases between them. Per germline, CDR1 SGHTA and CDR2 FQGNSA. The CDR3: CASRTGLLANYGYTF. The CDR3 DNA is TGTGCCAGCAGAACAGGGCTTCTGGCTAACTATGGCTACACCTTC. Based on the CDR3 plus reference TRBV7-2 and TRBJ1-2, the full variable domain is GAGVSQSPSNKVTEKGKDVELRCDPISGHTALYWYRQSLGQGLEFLIYFQGNSAPDKSGLPSDRFSAERTGGSVSTLTIQRTQQEDSAVYLCASRTGLLANYGYTFGSGTRLTVV.

The chain couples TRBV15 to TRBJ2-1; 12 nucleotides agree with TRBD2. Trimming at V came to 3 bases and at J to 6 bases, leaving 9 bases not matched to a gene. Germline-derived CDR1 and CDR2 are LNHNV and YYDKDF (reference sequence). This CDR3 is built from 17 residues. Here the CDR3 reads CATSRGTSGRWGNEQFF. The CDR3 DNA reads as TGTGCCACCAGCAGGGGAACTAGCGGGAGGTGGGGCAATGAGCAGTTCTTC.

This clone was found a few times. J is TRBJ1-4 and V is TRBV28, with 9 bases aligning to TRBD1. This CDR3 comprises 15 residues. Germline CDR1 reads MDHEN; CDR2 reads SYDVKM. Trimming removed 10 bases from V and 4 bases from J; junction bases left unmatched: 10. The chain's CDR3 is CATDNRGLGNEKLFF. In DNA, the CDR3 is TGTGCCACCGATAACAGGGGGCTGGGTAATGAAAAACTGTTTTTT.

This chain joins TRBV18 and TRBJ2-2, with 11 bases fitting TRBD2. The CDR3 extends over 17 amino acids. In germline, CDR1 is KGHSH, CDR2 LQKENI. The junction had 9 bases not matched to a gene; V was cut back by 0 bases and J by 9 bases. The CDR3 protein is CASSPPGTSGPDRELFF. In nucleotides, the CDR3 is TGTGCCAGCTCACCACCTGGGACTAGCGGACCAGATCGGGAGCTGTTTTTT. Full variable domain (outside the CDR3, taken from reference TRBV18 and TRBJ2-2): NAGVMQNPRHLVRRRGQEARLRCSPMKGHSHVYWYRQLPEEGLKFMVYLQKENIIDESGMPKERFSAEFPKEGPSILRIQQVVRGDSAAYFCASSPPGTSGPDRELFFGEGSRLTVL.

The V call is TRBV7-3, the J call TRBJ2-7, with 7 bases that match TRBD1. Looked up from germline, CDR1 is SGHTA and CDR2 is FQGTGA. V lost 5 bases to trimming and J lost 5 bases; unmatched junction nucleotides: 9. The CDR3 length is 14 residues. The CDR3 nucleotides are TGTGCCAGCAGCCCAAGGGGGCCGACCGACGAGCAGTACTTC. Translated, it gives CASSPRGPTDEQYF.